Shown below are 9 T cell receptor beta chains from a single sample sequenced in a study of blood T cell repertoires in COVID-19. Some clones are missing from TCRdb's copy, which holds only in-frame ones; the method was immunoSEQ multiplex PCR. This table holds approximately 150,000 clones, 80% to 90% found once. Sequenced input: PBMCs or T cells enriched from blood (not recorded which). Receptors were obtained from a middle-aged man who had recovered from COVID-19.

V gene TRBV5-1 combines with J gene TRBJ2-3, with 9 nucleotides matching TRBD2. Germline V gene data show CDR1 as SGHRS and CDR2 as YFSETQ. This CDR3 contains 17 residues. V gave up 1 base and J gave up 4 bases; unmatched junction bases: 10. CDR3 residues: CASSLMVAGGLPDTQYF. The CDR3 nucleotides read TGCGCCAGCAGCTTGATGGTGGCGGGGGGGCTCCCAGATACGCAGTATTTT.

This clone occurred once. The chain has TRBV5-5 and TRBJ1-2; 9 nucleotides line up with TRBD1. The CDR3 consists of 15 residues. J gave up 5 bases and V 0 bases, and 5 bases lay outside the gene matches. Germline CDR1 SGHKS, CDR2 YYEKEE (reference sequence). CDR3 sequence: CASSLEGQGPYGYTF. The CDR3 DNA follows: TGTGCCAGCAGCTTGGAGGGACAGGGACCATATGGCTACACCTTC.

DNA of the CDR3: TGTGCCACCAGCGGGGACAGGGGGCTTCCAAAGGCTGAAGCTTTCTTT. Protein sequence: CATSGDRGLPKAEAFF. V gene TRBV15 combines with J gene TRBJ1-1; 12 nucleotides agree with TRBD1. The length of the CDR3 is 16 residues. With V trimmed by 5 bases and J by 6 bases, 10 bases remained unmatched. Germline V gene data show CDR1 as LNHNV and CDR2 as YYDKDF (reference sequence).

The chain carries TRBV3-1 (or the pseudogene TRBV3-2) and TRBJ1-5; weak D call: TRBD1 (5 bases). The CDR3 has 16 residues. V gave up 0 bases and J gave up 3 bases, with 12 bases separating them. Germline CDR1 reads LGHDT; CDR2 reads YNNKEL (reference sequence). CDR3 residues: CASSQDQGINNQPQHF. The CDR3 coding sequence is TGTGCCAGCAGCCAAGATCAGGGTATTAACAATCAGCCCCAGCATTTT.

The V and J genes are TRBV3-1 (or the pseudogene TRBV3-2) and TRBJ2-7; D is undetermined. The CDR3 spans 11 residues. Germline V CDR1 and CDR2: LGHDT, YNNKEL (reference sequence). V was trimmed by 6 bases and J by 6 bases, leaving 9 bases between them. CDR3 sequence: CASSTLGEQYF. The CDR3 DNA reads as TGTGCCAGCAGTACTCTCGGCGAGCAGTACTTC.

This clone was detected once. The genes are TRBV10-2 and TRBJ1-5; no firm D call. The CDR3 has 14 residues. The germline CDR1 and CDR2 sequences are WSHSY and SAAADI. Trimming left V 2 bases short and J 3 bases short, with 8 bases between. This CDR3 is CASSETGSNQPQHF. CDR3 DNA: TGCGCCAGCAGTGAGACGGGTTCCAATCAGCCCCAGCATTTT.

The rearrangement links TRBV29-1 to TRBJ1-6; 7 positions match TRBD1. CDR3 length equals 14 residues. Germline V gene lookup returns CDR1 SQVTM and CDR2 ANQGSEA. The V segment lost 5 bases and the J segment 5 bases; nucleotides outside the gene matches: 6. CDR3 amino acids: CSVLAGTDNSPLHF. The DNA for the CDR3 is TGCAGCGTTCTAGCCGGGACAGATAATTCACCCCTCCACTTT.

A note on this clone: The junction does not match germline at one end; this may be a read error. The chain carries TRBV15 and TRBJ1-1; possibly TRBD1 for D (5 bases). The CDR3 has 15 amino acids. Germline V lookup: CDR1 LNHNV, CDR2 YYDKDF (reference sequence). DNA for the CDR3: TGTGCCACCAGCAGTGTGGAGGGGTTGAAGACTGAAGCTTTCTTT. This encodes CATSSVEGLKTEAFF.

The V gene is TRBV3-1 (or the pseudogene TRBV3-2), the J gene TRBJ1-2, with 8 bases identical to TRBD1. This CDR3 has 14 amino acids. Trimming cost V 1 base and J 4 bases; bases outside gene matches: 2. CDR1 LGHDT and CDR2 YNNKEL come from the germline V gene (reference sequence). The CDR3 sequence is CASSQVTGVYGYTF. In DNA form, the CDR3 reads TGTGCCAGCAGCCAAGTGACAGGGGTCTATGGCTACACCTTC.